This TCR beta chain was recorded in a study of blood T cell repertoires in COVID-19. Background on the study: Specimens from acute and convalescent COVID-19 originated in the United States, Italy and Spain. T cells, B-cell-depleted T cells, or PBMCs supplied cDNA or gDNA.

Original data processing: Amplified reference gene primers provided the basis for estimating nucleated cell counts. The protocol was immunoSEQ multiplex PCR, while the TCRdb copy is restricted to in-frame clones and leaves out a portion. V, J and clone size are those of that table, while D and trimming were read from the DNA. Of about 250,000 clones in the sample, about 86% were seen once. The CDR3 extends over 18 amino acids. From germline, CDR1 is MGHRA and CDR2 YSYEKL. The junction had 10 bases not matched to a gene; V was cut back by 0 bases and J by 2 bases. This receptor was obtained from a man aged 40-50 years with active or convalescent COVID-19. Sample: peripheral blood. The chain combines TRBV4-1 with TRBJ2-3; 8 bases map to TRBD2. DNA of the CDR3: TGCGCCAGCAGCCAAGATTTGTCGAGCGGGGGCCTCACAGATACGCAGTATTTT. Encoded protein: CASSQDLSSGGLTDTQYF.